The rows below give T cell receptor beta chains drawn from one sample of a study of blood T cell repertoires in COVID-19. Method: immunoSEQ multiplex PCR; TCRdb's copy keeps in-frame clones and lacks some. Among under 200,000 clones listed, roughly 90% were seen once. Sample: peripheral blood. The receptors stem from a man between 18 and 29 years old with COVID-19, enrolled during active disease. CDR3s include the opening cysteine and the closing phenylalanine or tryptophan.

V,CDR3
TRBV3-1/TRBV3-2,CASSQLGTGQGAGNTIYF
TRBV9,CASSGGASEKLFF
TRBV28,CASSPGTANYGYTF
TRBV5-6,CASSWEGPYAYGYTF
TRBV19,CASSIRGIRNNEQFF
TRBV9,CASSGQGTNEKLLF
TRBV3-1/TRBV3-2,CASSQVGLAGAYEQYF
TRBV9,CASSVGPGTAYGYTF
TRBV5-5,CASSPGLAGDETQYF
TRBV18,CASSPGTSGTYNEQFF
TRBV2,CASSATGMNEQYF
TRBV2,CASKQGAYEQYF
TRBV19,CASSNSGPDTQYF
TRBV10-2,CASSPRDRANYGYTF
TRBV28,CASRTPGTYTITYSEAFF
TRBV4-2,CASSQDQSAGNQPQHF
TRBV5-6,CASSLTRQAWQETQYF
TRBV7-6,CASSPGLLSQPQHF
TRBV29-1,CSAAGGENTEAFF
TRBV7-8,CASSLGLRRAQAKNIQYF
TRBV11-2,CASRDSVGYTF
TRBV19,CASSIGGTSYNEQFF
TRBV7-2,CAGGTGGRNEQFF
TRBV19,CASSLLAAANTGELFF
TRBV11-1,CASSFSTGTLSYEQYF
TRBV28,CASTRYTEINEKLFF
TRBV5-6,CASSTLSRTGGEKLFF
TRBV20-1,CSGRGGGYTF
TRBV6-2/TRBV6-3,CASSWSGETQYF
TRBV30,CAWSLSTRYGYTF
TRBV9,CASSPDSLNQPQHF
TRBV27,CASRTGTGYNEQFF
TRBV28,CASSLGGSISYEQYF
TRBV4-3,CASSLDYSYEQYF
TRBV4-3,CASSHLRRAEDYGYTF
TRBV28,CASRLGTSGRGEQFF
TRBV2,CASSKGLSGANVLTF
TRBV6-2/TRBV6-3,CASSYLAGAVSEQFF
TRBV18,CASSLLPGTRRGEQYF
TRBV19,CASSIGTGESQPQHF
TRBV9,CASSVAGGGDTQYF
TRBV5-6,CASSLGPGYQPQHF
TRBV7-2,CASSPSGTGGGQPQHF
TRBV19,CASRPLETGNEKLFF
TRBV2,CASSRWTGGEGTDTQYF
TRBV7-9,CASSSRKLAGGPDEQYF
TRBV7-8,CASSPIGGNSNQPQHF
TRBV28,CASSPRGNEQYF
TRBV29-1,CSVVPSGEQFF